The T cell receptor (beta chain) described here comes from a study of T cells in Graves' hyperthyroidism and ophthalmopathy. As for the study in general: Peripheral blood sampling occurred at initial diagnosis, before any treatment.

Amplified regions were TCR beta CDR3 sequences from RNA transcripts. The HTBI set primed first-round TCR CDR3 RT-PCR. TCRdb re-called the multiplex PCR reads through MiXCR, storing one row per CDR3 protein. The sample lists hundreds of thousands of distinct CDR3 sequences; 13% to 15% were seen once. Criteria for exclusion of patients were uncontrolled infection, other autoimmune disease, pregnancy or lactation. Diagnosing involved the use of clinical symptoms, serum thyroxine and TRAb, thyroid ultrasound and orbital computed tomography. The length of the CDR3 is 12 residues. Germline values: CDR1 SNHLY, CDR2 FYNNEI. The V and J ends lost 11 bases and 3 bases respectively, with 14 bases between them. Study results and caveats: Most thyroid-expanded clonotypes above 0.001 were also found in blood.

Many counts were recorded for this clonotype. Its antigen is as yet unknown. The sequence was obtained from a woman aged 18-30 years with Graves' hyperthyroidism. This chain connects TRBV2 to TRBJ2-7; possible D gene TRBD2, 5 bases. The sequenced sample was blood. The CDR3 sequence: CAGRDLDYEQYF. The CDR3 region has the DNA TGTGCCGGCCGGGATTTAGACTACGAGCAGTACTTC.